One and the same sample provided the 28 T cell receptor beta chains below, sequenced in a study of CD8+CD57+ T cells in acquired aplastic anemia. According to the study, genomic DNA was the template for TCR beta VDJ and CDR3 profiling. MiXCR, applied by TCRdb to the reads, yields one record per CDR3 protein. The sample lists about 81,000 distinct CDR3 sequences; 40% to 55% were seen once. Input material: sorted CD4+, CD8+, or CD8+CD57+ T cells (not recorded which) from PBMCs. These receptors were taken from a human donor in good health, serving as a control.

This clonotype has a handful of counts. The chain recombines TRBV30 with TRBJ2-7; 11 positions match TRBD2. The CDR3 has 13 amino acids. CDR1 is GTSNPN and CDR2 is SVGIG in the germline V gene (reference sequence). V shed 3 bases and J 6 bases; nucleotides not matched to a gene: 4. The CDR3 DNA sequence: TGTGCCTGGAGACTAGCGGGAGATAGCGAGCAGTACTTC. This sequence encodes CAWRLAGDSEQYF.

On this clonotype: A read error may account for a junction end that differs from germline. V is TRBV9 and J is TRBJ2-3, with 8 nucleotides matching TRBD1. The CDR3 totals 16 residues. Germline V gives CDR1 SGDLS, CDR2 YYNGEE. CDR3 amino acids: CASSVDRQGHTDTQYF. For the CDR3, the DNA is TGCGCCAGCAGCGTAGATAGACAGGGGCACACAGATACGCAGTATTTT.

There are many counts of this clonotype. The chain uses TRBV7-9 and TRBJ1-2, with 8 positions matching TRBD1. Germline values: CDR1 SEHNR, CDR2 FQNEAQ (reference sequence). V was pared by 5 bases and J by 4 bases, with 12 bases of the junction left unmatched. This CDR3 spans 16 amino acids. DNA of the CDR3: TGTGCCAGCAGCGACGGACAGGGCTCTAGAGGCTATGGCTACACCTTC. This sequence encodes CASSDGQGSRGYGYTF.

The V gene is TRBV7-2, the J gene TRBJ2-6; D is perhaps TRBD2 (6 bases). Trimming took off 0 bases at V and 2 bases at J, with 8 bases between the two ends. The CDR3 contains 16 residues. Looked up from germline, CDR1 is SGHTA and CDR2 is FQGNSA. CDR3 DNA: TGTGCCAGCAGCTTAGCAGGAGGGACTGGGGCCAACGTCCTGACTTTC. Translated: CASSLAGGTGANVLTF.

J is TRBJ1-6 and V is TRBV4-1; 7 bases fit TRBD1. This CDR3 contains 15 residues. Germline V gene sequence: CDR1 MGHRA, CDR2 YSYEKL. Unmatched junction bases numbered 8, after V lost 4 bases and J lost 8 bases. This CDR3 is CASSLTGTAYSPLHF. In nucleotides, the CDR3 is TGCGCCAGCAGCCTGACCGGGACAGCCTATTCACCCCTCCACTTT.

As for this clonotype: A much larger clone differs from this one at a single base, so this may be a read error. This chain links TRBV7-9 with TRBJ2-5; D is unclear. Germline CDR1 is SEHNR and CDR2 is FQNEAQ (reference sequence). This CDR3 has 13 residues. CDR3 region: CVSSLELTETQYF. The CDR3 DNA reads as TGTGTCAGCAGCTTGGAGTTAACAGAGACCCAGTACTTC.

V gene TRBV30 combines with J gene TRBJ2-7; D is unresolved. CDR3 length: 12 residues. V was pared by 3 bases and J by 3 bases, with 9 bases between. Germline V gene data show CDR1 as GTSNPN and CDR2 as SVGIG (reference sequence). For the CDR3, the DNA is TGTGCCTGGAGCCCCTACAGCTACGAGCAGTACTTC. This gives the protein CAWSPYSYEQYF.

This clonotype has only one observation. The gene calls are TRBV19 and TRBJ1-1, with D hard to call. From germline, CDR1 is LNHDA and CDR2 SQIVND (reference sequence). CDR3 length: 13 residues. The V and J ends lost 5 bases and 1 base respectively, with 8 bases between them. The CDR3, as DNA: TGTGCCAGTAGTGCCGGACGGAACACTGAAGCTTTCTTT. Protein product: CASSAGRNTEAFF. Together with reference TRBV19 and TRBJ1-1, the CDR3 gives the full variable domain: DGGITQSPKYLFRKEGQNVTLSCEQNLNHDAMYWYRQDPGQGLRLIYYSQIVNDFQKGDIAEGYSVSREKKESFPLTVTSAQKNPTAFYLCASSAGRNTEAFFGQGTRLTVV.

This clonotype was picked up one time. The chain has TRBV24-1 and TRBJ2-3; 10 positions match TRBD1. Germline CDR1 and CDR2: KGHDR and SFDVKD. The CDR3 runs to 16 residues. J gave up 5 bases and V 4 bases, and 8 bases lay outside the gene matches. The CDR3 DNA reads TGTGCCACCAGTGAGAGCTCGGGACAGGGGAGAGATACGCAGTATTTT. Translated: CATSESSGQGRDTQYF.

In DNA, the CDR3 is TGTGCCAGCAGTTGGGGCGACTATGGCTACACCTTC. As protein: CASSWGDYGYTF. The rearrangement links TRBV2 to TRBJ1-2, with D tentatively TRBD1 (5 bases). Germline V gene sequence: CDR1 SNHLY, CDR2 FYNNEI. V lost 5 bases and J lost 3, with 7 bases in between. This CDR3 spans 12 amino acids.

This clonotype was seen only a few times. The chain recombines TRBV24-1 with TRBJ2-3; D perhaps matches TRBD1 (6 bases). Deletions cut 4 bases from V and 7 bases from J, with 11 bases between. The V gene's germline CDR1 is KGHDR and CDR2 SFDVKD. This CDR3 contains 13 residues. CDR3 DNA sequence: TGTGCCACCAGTGACCTTACAGGGTATACGCAGTATTTT. It encodes CATSDLTGYTQYF.

The table lists this clonotype with many counts. The chain recombines TRBV6-1 with TRBJ1-6; D is unresolved. V gave up 10 bases and J gave up 2 bases, with 12 bases separating them. This CDR3 has 14 amino acids. In germline, CDR1 is MNHNS, CDR2 SASEGT. The CDR3 nucleotides read TGTGCCACCAGGCCAGTAACCTATAATTCACCCCTCCACTTT. This sequence encodes CATRPVTYNSPLHF.

This chain connects TRBV7-9 to TRBJ2-1, with TRBD2 as a possible D gene (5 bases). This CDR3 spans 13 amino acids. V lost 5 bases and J 4 bases, leaving 9 bases between the germline ends. Germline V gene lookup returns CDR1 SEHNR and CDR2 FQNEAQ (reference sequence). The CDR3 DNA sequence: TGTGCCAGCAGCCGACCGGGATACAATGAGCAGTTCTTC. Translated, it gives CASSRPGYNEQFF.

This clonotype was picked up a small number of times. J is TRBJ2-1 and V is TRBV6-1, with TRBD2 identical over 13 bases. The germline CDR1 and CDR2 sequences are MNHNS and SASEGT. Unmatched junction bases numbered 8, after V lost 6 bases and J lost 6 bases. This CDR3 spans 16 amino acids. The CDR3 loop is CASSPGTSGNFNEQFF. CDR3 bases: TGTGCCAGCAGCCCCGGGACTAGCGGGAATTTCAATGAGCAGTTCTTC.

As regards this clonotype: Mismatch with germline at one junction end may stem from a read error. The gene calls are TRBV12-3 or TRBV12-4 and TRBJ1-1; D not resolved. The CDR3 consists of 12 residues. CDR3 protein: CATSNGWTGAFF. The CDR3 DNA is TGTGCCACCTCTAACGGTTGGACTGGAGCTTTCTTT.

This clonotype was seen a handful of times. The chain is built from TRBV30 and TRBJ1-3, with D perhaps TRBD1 (6 bases). The length of the CDR3 is 15 residues. In germline, CDR1 is GTSNPN, CDR2 SVGIG (reference sequence). The V and J ends lost 4 bases and 3 bases respectively, with 16 bases between them. CDR3 in DNA: TGTGCCTGGAACGAAGGGGGGGTCTTTGGAAACACCATATATTTT. The encoded protein is CAWNEGGVFGNTIYF.

This clonotype is classed as medium-sized. This chain connects TRBV11-3 to TRBJ2-1; a possible D gene is TRBD2 (6 bases). Germline V gene data show CDR1 as SGHNT and CDR2 as YENEEA. The CDR3 is 16 amino acids. V was trimmed by 5 bases and J by 5 bases, leaving 19 bases between them. The CDR3 sequence: CASSAHWSSGNNEQFF. DNA of the CDR3: TGTGCCAGCAGCGCCCACTGGAGTAGCGGAAACAATGAGCAGTTCTTC.

The V and J genes are TRBV19 and TRBJ1-1; D gene unclear. The germline V gene has CDR1 LNHDA and CDR2 SQIVND (reference sequence). This CDR3 has 15 residues. The V end lost 6 bases, the J end lost 2 bases, and 16 bases lay between the germline ends. The CDR3: CASRITTDGNTEAFF. The DNA of the CDR3 is TGTGCCAGTAGGATTACCACGGACGGAAACACTGAAGCTTTCTTT.

Note on this clonotype: A much larger clone lies a single base off, so this may be a read error. This chain uses TRBV6-1 with TRBJ1-6, with D unresolved. The germline gives CDR1 MNHNS, CDR2 SASEGT. Trimming stripped 6 bases from V and 2 bases from J, with 8 bases between. CDR3 length: 14 amino acids. The CDR3 spells CASSSGPYNSPLHF. The CDR3 DNA follows: TGTGCCAGCAGCTCGGGCCCCTATAATTCACCCCTCCACTTT.

V is TRBV10-2 and J is TRBJ2-7; tentative D call: TRBD2 (5 bases). The V end was cut by 3 bases, the J end by 3 bases, with 9 bases between. The CDR3 consists of 13 residues. Germline CDR1 WSHSY, CDR2 SAAADI. In DNA, the CDR3 is TGCGCCAGCAGTGACGGAGGAATCTACGAGCAGTACTTC. This translates into CASSDGGIYEQYF.

This clonotype was found many times. This chain uses TRBV6-1 with TRBJ2-7, with D perhaps TRBD1 (6 bases). V shed 6 bases and J shed 2 bases, with 14 bases lying between them. Germline lookup yields CDR1 MNHNS and CDR2 SASEGT. This CDR3 is built from 14 residues. The CDR3 coding sequence is TGTGCCAGCAGCTACCGGGACATGGCCTACGAGCAGTACTTC. Translating gives CASSYRDMAYEQYF.

The V call is TRBV10-3, the J call TRBJ1-6; TRBD1 is a possible D gene (6 bases). V shed 11 bases and J shed 8 bases, with 16 bases lying between them. CDR1 is ENHRY, CDR2 SYGVKD, per germline. The CDR3 sequence is 13 residues long. Written as DNA, the CDR3 is TGTGCCTTTAGACAGGCCGAAGATTCACCCCTCCACTTT. Translated: CAFRQAEDSPLHF.

The CDR3 is CASRDRGGNTEAFF. Written as DNA, the CDR3 is TGTGCCAGCCGGGACAGGGGAGGGAACACTGAAGCTTTCTTT. The chain uses TRBV27 and TRBJ1-1; 10 bases fit TRBD1. CDR1 is MNHEY and CDR2 is SMNVEV in the germline V gene (reference sequence). Trimming removed 8 bases from V and 1 base from J; junction bases left unmatched: 4. The CDR3 length is 14 residues.

The gene calls are TRBV2 and TRBJ2-3; D uncertain. V was clipped by 6 bases and J by 6 bases, with 7 bases between them. Germline-derived CDR1 and CDR2 are SNHLY and FYNNEI. This CDR3 has 11 residues. CDR3 loop: CASRSEDTQYF. CDR3 DNA: TGTGCCAGCAGGTCGGAGGATACGCAGTATTTT.

This clonotype was seen only a few times. V is TRBV5-4 and J is TRBJ1-2; D is perhaps TRBD1 (5 bases). CDR1 is SGHNT, CDR2 YYREEE, per germline (reference sequence). The CDR3 consists of 12 residues. V gave up 2 bases and J gave up 8 bases, with 10 bases separating them. The chain's CDR3 is CASSFGQGGYTF. In DNA, the CDR3 is TGTGCCAGCAGCTTCGGGCAGGGCGGCTACACCTTC.

V is TRBV29-1 and J is TRBJ2-7, with D uncertain. Trimming removed 7 bases at V and 0 bases at J, with 7 bases between. Per germline, CDR1 SQVTM and CDR2 ANQGSEA. The CDR3 spans 11 residues. The CDR3 bases are TGCAGCGCTCGGTACTCCTACGAGCAGTACTTC. Protein product: CSARYSYEQYF.

This clonotype has at least ten counts. This chain links TRBV7-9 with TRBJ1-2, with D maybe TRBD1 (6 bases). Between the trimmed V and J ends, which lost 5 bases and 4 bases, there was a span of 11 bases. From germline, CDR1 is SEHNR and CDR2 FQNEAQ (reference sequence). The CDR3 length is 13 residues. The CDR3 is CASSPGQIYGYTF. CDR3 bases: TGTGCCAGCAGCCCGGGACAAATCTATGGCTACACCTTC.

V and J are TRBV9 and TRBJ2-5; D remains ambiguous. V lost 0 bases, J lost 8 bases, and 11 bases lay in between. Germline lookup yields CDR1 SGDLS and CDR2 YYNGEE. The CDR3 is 13 residues long. The CDR3 protein is CASSVVEIATQYF. The DNA of the CDR3 is TGTGCCAGCAGCGTAGTAGAGATCGCCACCCAGTACTTC.